The entry below gives a single T cell receptor beta chain sequence along with its context. Antigen: not known. The data originate from a study of beta chain features in type 1 diabetes. Study-wide points: Type 1 diabetes patients had moderately but significantly shorter TCRB CDR3s in all four CD4+ subsets. Lower insertion and higher deletion counts appeared at VDJ junctions in type 1 diabetes patients.

Every isolated RNA sample was fully reverse transcribed, so sequencing captured expressed TCRB transcripts. TCRdb's copy holds only in-frame clones and misses some; the assay was immunoSEQ multiplex PCR. The sample lists about 260,000 clones, about 24% occurring once. The origin of this receptor is a woman aged 25 to 39 with type 1 diabetes. Sequenced input: naive CD4+ T cells from blood.

The CDR3 sequence is CASMDRVQPQHF. Here the CDR3 DNA reads TGTGCCAGCATGGACAGGGTTCAGCCCCAGCATTTT. The genes are TRBV6-1 and TRBJ1-5, with 8 nucleotides matching TRBD1. CDR3 length equals 12 residues. Germline V gives CDR1 MNHNS, CDR2 SASEGT. The trim removed 7 bases at V and 6 bases at J, leaving 2 bases unmatched.